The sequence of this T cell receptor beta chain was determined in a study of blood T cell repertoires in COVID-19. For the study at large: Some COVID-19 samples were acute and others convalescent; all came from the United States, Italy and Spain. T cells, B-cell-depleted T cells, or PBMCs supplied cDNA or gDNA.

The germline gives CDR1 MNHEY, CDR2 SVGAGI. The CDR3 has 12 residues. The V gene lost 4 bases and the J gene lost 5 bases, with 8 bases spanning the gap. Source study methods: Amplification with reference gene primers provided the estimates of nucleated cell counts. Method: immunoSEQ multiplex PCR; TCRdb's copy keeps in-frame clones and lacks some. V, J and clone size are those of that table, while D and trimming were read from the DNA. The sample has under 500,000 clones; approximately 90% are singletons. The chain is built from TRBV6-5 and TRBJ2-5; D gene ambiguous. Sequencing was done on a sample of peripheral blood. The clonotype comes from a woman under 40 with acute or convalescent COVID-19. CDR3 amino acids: CASSSQSETQYF. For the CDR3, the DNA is TGTGCCAGCAGTTCACAATCGGAGACCCAGTACTTC.